The 4 T cell receptor beta chains presented below share a single source sample, sequenced in a study of healthy donors' naive CD4 and CD8 T cells. Each TCR library used around 0.5 ug of total RNA and a linear amplification protocol. Each CDR3 protein is one row after TCRdb ran MiXCR on the reads. Of some 190,000 distinct CDR3 sequences listed, around 80% are singletons. Sequencing was carried out using naive CD4+ and CD8+ T cells sorted from blood, pooled from several donors. These receptors were collected from a pool of human donors in good health; the sample pools cells from several healthy donors.

This clonotype was recorded a few times. The CDR3 DNA is TGTGCTAGTGGTTCGCTCGTCACTGAAGCTTTCTTT. This codes for CASGSLVTEAFF. The rearrangement uses TRBV12-5 and TRBJ1-1; D gene unclear. Trimming took off 4 bases at V and 4 bases at J, with 7 bases between the two ends. Germline assignment: CDR1 LGHNT and CDR2 FRNRAP. The CDR3 length is 12 residues.

In its sample, this clonotype was seen a few times. The genes are TRBV29-1 and TRBJ2-1; no firm D call. The length of the CDR3 is 11 residues. V lost 7 bases, J lost 3 bases, and 7 bases lay in between. Germline CDR1 SQVTM, CDR2 ANQGSEA. In nucleotides, the CDR3 is TGCAGCGCCCTCCTCTACAATGAGCAGTTCTTC. It is translated as CSALLYNEQFF.

The rearrangement uses TRBV7-9 and TRBJ2-1; no clear D gene. The germline V gene has CDR1 SEHNR and CDR2 FQNEAQ (reference sequence). Trimming removed 0 bases at V and 13 bases at J, with 13 bases between. This CDR3 region has 13 residues. The CDR3 sequence is CASSLAWAAFQFF. For the CDR3, the DNA is TGTGCCAGCAGCTTAGCGTGGGCAGCCTTCCAGTTCTTC. Complete variable domain (other parts from reference TRBV7-9 and TRBJ2-1): DTGVSQNPRHKITKRGQNVTFRCDPISEHNRLYWYRQTLGQGPEFLTYFQNEAQLEKSRLLSDRFSAERPKGSFSTLEIQRTEQGDSAMYLCASSLAWAAFQFFGPGTRLTVL.

This clonotype was observed a few times. The V call is TRBV27, the J call TRBJ1-1; 7 bases align to TRBD1. V dropped 5 bases and J dropped 4; count of bases not matched to a gene: 13. Germline CDR1 reads MNHEY; CDR2 reads SMNVEV (reference sequence). CDR3 length equals 16 residues. The chain's CDR3 is CASSPRQGGGGTEAFF. CDR3 in DNA: TGTGCCAGCAGTCCCCGACAGGGAGGGGGCGGCACTGAAGCTTTCTTT.